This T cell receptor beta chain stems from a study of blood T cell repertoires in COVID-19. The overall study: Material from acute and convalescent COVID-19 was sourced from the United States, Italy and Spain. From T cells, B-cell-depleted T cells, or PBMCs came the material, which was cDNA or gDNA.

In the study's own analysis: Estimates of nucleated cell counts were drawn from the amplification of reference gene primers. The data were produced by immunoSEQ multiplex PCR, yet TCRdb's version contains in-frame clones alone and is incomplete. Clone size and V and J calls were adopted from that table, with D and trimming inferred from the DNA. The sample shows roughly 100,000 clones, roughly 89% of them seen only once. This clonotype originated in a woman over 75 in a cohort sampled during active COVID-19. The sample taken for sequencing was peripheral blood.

This CDR3 is CASSTGYNNSPLHF. The CDR3 DNA follows: TGTGCCAGTAGTACGGGGTATAATAATTCACCCCTCCACTTT. The chain recombines TRBV19 with TRBJ1-6; the D is unclear. This CDR3 region has 14 residues. Germline lookup yields CDR1 LNHDA and CDR2 SQIVND (reference sequence). V lost 4 bases and J lost 5, with 9 bases in between.